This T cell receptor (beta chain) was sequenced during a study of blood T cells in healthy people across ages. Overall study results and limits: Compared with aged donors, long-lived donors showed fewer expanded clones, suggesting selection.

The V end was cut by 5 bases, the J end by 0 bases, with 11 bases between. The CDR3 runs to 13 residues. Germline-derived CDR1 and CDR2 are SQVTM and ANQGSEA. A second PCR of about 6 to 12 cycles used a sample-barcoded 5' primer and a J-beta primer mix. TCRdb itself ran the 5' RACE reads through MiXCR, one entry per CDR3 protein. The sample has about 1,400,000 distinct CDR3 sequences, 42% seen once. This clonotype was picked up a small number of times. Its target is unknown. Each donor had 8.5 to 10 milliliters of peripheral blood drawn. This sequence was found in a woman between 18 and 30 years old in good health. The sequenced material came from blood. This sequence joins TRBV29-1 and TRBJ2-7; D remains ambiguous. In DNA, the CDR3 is TGCAGCGTTAGGACGCCTTTCTCCTACGAGCAGTACTTC. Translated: CSVRTPFSYEQYF.